This TCR beta chain was captured in a study of PD-L1 blockade in urothelial cancer. Overall study: Atezolizumab therapy began for patients in 2014, dosed at 1,200 mg intravenously every 3 weeks. About 85% of the 29 patients were males with bladder-origin urothelial cancer. Analyzed time points were 3 weeks (second dose) and 6 weeks after therapy began. Per blood sample, T cells had a median of 141,255.

V shed 7 bases and J shed 7 bases, with 7 bases lying between them. This CDR3 is built from 11 residues. In germline, CDR1 is KGHSH, CDR2 LQKENI. This table comes from immunoSEQ multiplex PCR, and its TCRdb copy is limited to in-frame clones, with some not included. The repertoire holds fewer than 25,000 clones, with approximately 83% as singletons. The time point denotes: peripheral blood 6 weeks after treatment start. The chain is built from TRBV18 and TRBJ2-2, with a possible D match to TRBD2 (5 bases). The sample here was PBMCs, taken around atezolizumab (anti-PD-L1) treatment. The receptor was isolated from a man in his forties or fifties with urothelial cancer. The CDR3 loop is CASFRDGELFF. The CDR3, as DNA: TGTGCCAGCTTTCGGGACGGGGAGCTGTTTTTT. Filled out from reference TRBV18 and TRBJ2-2, the complete variable domain reads NAGVMQNPRHLVRRRGQEARLRCSPMKGHSHVYWYRQLPEEGLKFMVYLQKENIIDESGMPKERFSAEFPKEGPSILRIQQVVRGDSAAYFCASFRDGELFFGEGSRLTVL.